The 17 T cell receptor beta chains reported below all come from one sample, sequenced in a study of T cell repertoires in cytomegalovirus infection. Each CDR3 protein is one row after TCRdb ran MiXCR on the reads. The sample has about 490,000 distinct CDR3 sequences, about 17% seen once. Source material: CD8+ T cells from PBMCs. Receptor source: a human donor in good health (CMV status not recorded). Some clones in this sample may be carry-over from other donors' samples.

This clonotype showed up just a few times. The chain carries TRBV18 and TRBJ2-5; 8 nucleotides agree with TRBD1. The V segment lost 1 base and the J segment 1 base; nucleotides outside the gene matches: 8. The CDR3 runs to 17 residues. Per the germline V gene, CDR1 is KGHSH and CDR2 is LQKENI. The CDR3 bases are TGTGCCAGCTCACCACTCTACAGGGGGGAGGCCCAAGAGACCCAGTACTTC. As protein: CASSPLYRGEAQETQYF.

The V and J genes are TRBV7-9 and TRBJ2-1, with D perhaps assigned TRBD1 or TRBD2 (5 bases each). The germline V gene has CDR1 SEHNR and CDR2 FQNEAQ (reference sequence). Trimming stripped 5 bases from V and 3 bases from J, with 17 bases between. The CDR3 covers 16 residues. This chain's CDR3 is CASSDPGTPNYNEQFF. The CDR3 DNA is TGTGCCAGCAGCGACCCCGGGACCCCTAACTACAATGAGCAGTTCTTC.

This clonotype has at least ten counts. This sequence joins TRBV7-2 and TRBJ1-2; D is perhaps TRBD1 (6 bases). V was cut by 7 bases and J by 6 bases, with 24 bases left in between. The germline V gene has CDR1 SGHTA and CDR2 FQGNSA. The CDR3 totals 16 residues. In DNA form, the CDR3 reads TGTGCCAGCAACAGGATGGGGGGGCGTGGATCCCATGGCTACACCTTC. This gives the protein CASNRMGGRGSHGYTF.

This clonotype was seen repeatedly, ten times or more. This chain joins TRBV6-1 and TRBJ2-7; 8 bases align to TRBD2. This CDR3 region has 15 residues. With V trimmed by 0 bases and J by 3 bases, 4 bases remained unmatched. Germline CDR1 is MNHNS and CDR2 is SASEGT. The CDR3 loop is CASSEARLASYEQYF. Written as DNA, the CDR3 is TGTGCCAGCAGTGAAGCGCGACTAGCGAGCTACGAGCAGTACTTC.

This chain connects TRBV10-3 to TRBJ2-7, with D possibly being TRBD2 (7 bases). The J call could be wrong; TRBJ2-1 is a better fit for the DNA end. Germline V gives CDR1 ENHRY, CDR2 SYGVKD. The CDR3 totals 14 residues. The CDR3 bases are TGTGCCACCGCGGGGGCCCTAAGCTCCTACGAGCAGTTCTTC. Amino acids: CATAGALSSYEQFF.

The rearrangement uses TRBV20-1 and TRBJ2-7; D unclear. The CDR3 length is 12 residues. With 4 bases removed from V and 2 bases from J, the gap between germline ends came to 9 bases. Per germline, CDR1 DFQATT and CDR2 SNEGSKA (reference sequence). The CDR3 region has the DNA TGCAGTGCTATAGGGTGGACCTACGAGCAGTACTTC. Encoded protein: CSAIGWTYEQYF.

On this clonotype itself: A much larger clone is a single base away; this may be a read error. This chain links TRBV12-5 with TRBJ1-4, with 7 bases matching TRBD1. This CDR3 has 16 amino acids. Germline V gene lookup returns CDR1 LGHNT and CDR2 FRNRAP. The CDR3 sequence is CARGSIRGRANEKLFF. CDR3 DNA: TGTGCTAGAGGTTCGATAAGGGGGCGAGCTAATGAAAAACTGTTTTTT.

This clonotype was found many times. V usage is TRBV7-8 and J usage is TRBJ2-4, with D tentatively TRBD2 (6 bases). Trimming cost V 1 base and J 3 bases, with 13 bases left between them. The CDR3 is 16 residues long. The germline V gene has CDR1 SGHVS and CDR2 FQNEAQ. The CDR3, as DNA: TGTGCCAGCAGCTTAGGAATCGCCGGGAGCAAAAACATTCAGTACTTC. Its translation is CASSLGIAGSKNIQYF.

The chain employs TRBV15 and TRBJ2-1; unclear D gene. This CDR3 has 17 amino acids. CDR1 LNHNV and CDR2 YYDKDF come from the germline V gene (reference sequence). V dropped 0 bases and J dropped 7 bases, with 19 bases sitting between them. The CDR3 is CATSRDLYSPGGNEQFF. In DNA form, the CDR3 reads TGTGCCACCAGCAGAGATCTCTACTCCCCGGGTGGGAATGAGCAGTTCTTC. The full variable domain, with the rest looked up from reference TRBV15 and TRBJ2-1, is DAMVIQNPRYQVTQFGKPVTLSCSQTLNHNVMYWYQQKSSQAPKLLFHYYDKDFNNEADTPDNFQSRRPNTSFCFLDIRSPGLGDTAMYLCATSRDLYSPGGNEQFFGPGTRLTVL.

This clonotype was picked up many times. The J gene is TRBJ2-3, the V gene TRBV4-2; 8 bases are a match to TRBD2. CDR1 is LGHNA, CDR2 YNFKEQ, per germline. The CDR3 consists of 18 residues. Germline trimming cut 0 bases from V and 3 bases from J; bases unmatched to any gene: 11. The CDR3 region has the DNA TGTGCCAGCAGCCAAGACTGGGATACTAGCGGTTCTACAGATACGCAGTATTTT. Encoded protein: CASSQDWDTSGSTDTQYF.

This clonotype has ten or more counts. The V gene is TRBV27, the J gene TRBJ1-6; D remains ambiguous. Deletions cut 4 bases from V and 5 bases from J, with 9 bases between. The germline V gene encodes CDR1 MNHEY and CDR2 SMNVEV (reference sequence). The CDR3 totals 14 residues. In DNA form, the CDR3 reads TGTGCCAGCAGTTCACGATTCGATAATTCACCCCTCCACTTT. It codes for CASSSRFDNSPLHF.

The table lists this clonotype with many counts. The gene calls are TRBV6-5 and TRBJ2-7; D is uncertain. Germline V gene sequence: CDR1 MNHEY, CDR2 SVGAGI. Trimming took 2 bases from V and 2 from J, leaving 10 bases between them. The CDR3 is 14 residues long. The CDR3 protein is CASSYTGSAYEQYF. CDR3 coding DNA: TGTGCCAGCAGTTACACCGGGTCCGCCTACGAGCAGTACTTC.

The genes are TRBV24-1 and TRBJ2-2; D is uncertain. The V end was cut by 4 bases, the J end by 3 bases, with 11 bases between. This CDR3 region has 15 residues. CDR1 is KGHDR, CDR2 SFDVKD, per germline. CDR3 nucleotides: TGTGCCACCAGTGACGTGGGCCGGGACACCGGGGAGCTGTTTTTT. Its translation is CATSDVGRDTGELFF.

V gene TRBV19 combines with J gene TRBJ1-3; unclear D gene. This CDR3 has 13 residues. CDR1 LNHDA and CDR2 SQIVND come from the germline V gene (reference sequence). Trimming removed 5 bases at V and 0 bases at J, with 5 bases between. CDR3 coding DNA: TGTGCCAGTAGTCGGGGCTCTGGAAACACCATATATTTT. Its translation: CASSRGSGNTIYF. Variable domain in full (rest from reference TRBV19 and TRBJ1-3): DGGITQSPKYLFRKEGQNVTLSCEQNLNHDAMYWYRQDPGQGLRLIYYSQIVNDFQKGDIAEGYSVSREKKESFPLTVTSAQKNPTAFYLCASSRGSGNTIYFGEGSWLTVV.

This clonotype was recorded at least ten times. The CDR3 is CASSLAETSGSGINEQFF. In DNA, the CDR3 is TGTGCCAGCAGCTTAGCAGAGACTAGCGGCAGTGGAATCAATGAGCAGTTCTTC. The V gene is TRBV7-6, the J gene TRBJ2-1; 9 bases align to TRBD2. The CDR3 sequence is 18 residues long. With V trimmed by 0 bases and J by 6 bases, 12 bases remained unmatched. From germline, CDR1 is SGHVS and CDR2 FNYEAQ.

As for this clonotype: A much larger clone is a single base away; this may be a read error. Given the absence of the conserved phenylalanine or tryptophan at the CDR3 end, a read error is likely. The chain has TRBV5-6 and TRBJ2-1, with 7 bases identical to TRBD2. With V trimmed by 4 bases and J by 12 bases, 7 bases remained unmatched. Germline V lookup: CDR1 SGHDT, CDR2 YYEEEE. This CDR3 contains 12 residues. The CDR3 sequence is CASSVTSVMQFL. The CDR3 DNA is TGTGCCAGCAGCGTTACTAGCGTGATGCAGTTCTTA.

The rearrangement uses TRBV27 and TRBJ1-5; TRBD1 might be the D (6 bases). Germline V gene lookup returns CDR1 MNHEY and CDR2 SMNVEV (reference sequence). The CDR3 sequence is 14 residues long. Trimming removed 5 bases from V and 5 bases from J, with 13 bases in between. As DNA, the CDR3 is TGTGCCAGCAGTCATAGGGGGGGACATCAGCCCCAGCATTTT. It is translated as CASSHRGGHQPQHF.